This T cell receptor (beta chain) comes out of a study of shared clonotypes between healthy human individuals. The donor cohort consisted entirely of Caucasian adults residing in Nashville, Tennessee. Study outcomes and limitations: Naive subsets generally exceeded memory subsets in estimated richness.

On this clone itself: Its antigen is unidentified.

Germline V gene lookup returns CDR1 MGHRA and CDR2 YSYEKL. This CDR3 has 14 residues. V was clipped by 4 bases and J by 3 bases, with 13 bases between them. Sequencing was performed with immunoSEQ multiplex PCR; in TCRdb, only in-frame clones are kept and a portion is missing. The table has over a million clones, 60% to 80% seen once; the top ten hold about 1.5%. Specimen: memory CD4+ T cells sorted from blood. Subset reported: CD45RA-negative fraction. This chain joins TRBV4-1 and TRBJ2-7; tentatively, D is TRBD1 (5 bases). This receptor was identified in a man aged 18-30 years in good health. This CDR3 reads CASSRGSLDYEQYF. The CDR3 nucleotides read TGCGCCAGCAGCCGGGGCTCTTTGGACTACGAGCAGTACTTC.